The clone carrying this T cell receptor beta chain was detected a few times. This specimen belongs to a study of shared clonotypes between healthy human individuals. Germline CDR1 reads SNHLY; CDR2 reads FYNNEI. Unmatched junction bases numbered 6, after V lost 7 bases and J lost 3 bases. The CDR3 is 13 residues long. Here immunoSEQ multiplex PCR was the method, and the copy in TCRdb shows in-frame clones only, minus some. This table holds hundreds of thousands of clones, roughly 72% found once. Material for sequencing was memory CD4+ T cells sorted from blood. Specified subset: CD45RA-negative fraction. This clonotype originated in a woman in her thirties in good health. This rearrangement joins TRBV2 to TRBJ2-7, with 7 bases identical to TRBD2. The CDR3 nucleotides are TGTGCCAGCAAGGCGGGAGAAATCTACGAGCAGTACTTC. Amino acid sequence: CASKAGEIYEQYF.